Below, 7 T cell receptor beta chains from the same sample are listed, as sequenced in a study of radiotherapy plus CTLA-4 blockade in lung cancer. Libraries were prepared by immunoSEQ multiplex PCR; TCRdb keeps only in-frame clonotypes and omits some of them. The data contain roughly 100,000 clones, more than 75% of them singletons. Sequencing was performed on peripheral blood, taken from a patient treated with radiotherapy plus ipilimumab. Receptors were obtained from a human donor with non-small cell lung cancer that progressed on radiotherapy plus ipilimumab. Some clones in this sample may be carry-over from other donors' samples.

This clone was seen a handful of times. The chain is built from TRBV25-1 and TRBJ2-2; D is tentatively TRBD1 or TRBD2 (5 bases each). Per germline, CDR1 MGHDK and CDR2 SYGVNS. CDR3 length: 14 amino acids. Trimming removed 4 bases from V and 6 bases from J, with 12 bases in between. This chain's CDR3 is CASSAFLGAGELFF. The CDR3 DNA reads TGTGCCAGCAGTGCATTCCTGGGGGCCGGGGAGCTGTTTTTT.

The gene calls are TRBV9 and TRBJ2-4, with 7 bases matching TRBD1. This CDR3 is built from 14 residues. V gave up 2 bases and J gave up 8 bases; unmatched junction bases: 7. Germline V gene data show CDR1 as SGDLS and CDR2 as YYNGEE. Here the CDR3 reads CASSVRGQRDIQYF. The CDR3 region has the DNA TGTGCCAGCAGCGTGAGGGGACAGAGGGACATTCAGTACTTC.

This chain uses TRBV19 with TRBJ1-5; no clear D. V was shortened by 3 bases and J by 3 bases, with 6 bases between the two germline ends. This CDR3 contains 13 residues. Germline V gene sequence: CDR1 LNHDA, CDR2 SQIVND (reference sequence). CDR3 amino acids: CASSILPNQPQHF. Here the CDR3 DNA reads TGTGCCAGTAGTATTCTCCCCAATCAGCCCCAGCATTTT.

The chain has TRBV4-1 and TRBJ2-3; possible D gene TRBD2, 5 bases. The CDR3 totals 17 residues. Germline assignment: CDR1 MGHRA and CDR2 YSYEKL. Between the trimmed V and J ends, which lost 0 bases and 1 base, there was a span of 14 bases. CDR3 residues: CASSQDGSSPGTDTQYF. Here the CDR3 DNA reads TGCGCCAGCAGCCAAGATGGATCTAGCCCCGGCACAGATACGCAGTATTTT.

Only a few counts were recorded for this clone. The CDR3 DNA is TGTGCCAGTAGTCCAGGACGGAGGAATCAGCCCCAGCATTTT. Translation gives CASSPGRRNQPQHF. This rearrangement joins TRBV19 to TRBJ1-5; D call uncertain. This CDR3 has 14 residues. Trimming stripped 5 bases from V and 4 bases from J, with 12 bases between. CDR1 is LNHDA and CDR2 is SQIVND in the germline V gene (reference sequence).

The chain combines TRBV4-3 with TRBJ1-3, with TRBD1 as a possible D gene (6 bases). Trimming took 1 base from V and 4 from J, leaving 8 bases between them. CDR1 LGHNA and CDR2 YSLEER come from the germline V gene. The CDR3 sequence is 14 residues long. CDR3 loop: CASSQVQGGNTIYF. The DNA of the CDR3 is TGCGCCAGCAGCCAAGTTCAGGGGGGAAACACCATATATTTT.

The chain employs TRBV7-9 and TRBJ2-3, with D possibly being TRBD2 (5 bases). Between the trimmed V and J ends, which lost 2 bases and 0 bases, there was a span of 12 bases. Per the germline V gene, CDR1 is SEHNR and CDR2 is FQNEAQ (reference sequence). CDR3 length: 16 amino acids. The CDR3 DNA reads TGTGCCAGCAGCTTATCTCGGGGAGTTAGCACAGATACGCAGTATTTT. It encodes CASSLSRGVSTDTQYF.